This T cell receptor beta chain was identified in a study of identifying expanded T cells in peripheral blood. Study observations and caveats: Roughly 1.2 clones differed between technical replicates, versus approximately 17 and 20 over time. Variance in clone template counts between approximately 2-week samples significantly increased with total template count across all healthy donors.

Turning to this clone: Its antigen is not identified.

During the collection period, no donor immune events like infections were recorded. The protocol was immunoSEQ multiplex PCR, while the TCRdb copy is restricted to in-frame clones and leaves out a portion. The sample lists 80,000 to 90,000 clones; 89% were seen once. V was cut by 5 bases and J by 1 base, with 9 bases left in between. The CDR3 consists of 13 residues. Germline V lookup: CDR1 SGHRS, CDR2 YFSETQ. The specimen sequenced was blood. The rearrangement joins TRBV5-1 to TRBJ1-1; D is unresolved. This receptor was taken from a person aged 18-69 years in good health. CDR3 sequence (DNA): TGCGCCAGCAGTGACGGGGAGAACACTGAAGCTTTCTTT. Translated, it gives CASSDGENTEAFF.